Below, 26 T cell receptor beta chains from the same sample are listed, as sequenced in a study of T cell repertoires in cytomegalovirus infection. Antigen specificity for these receptors is unknown. MiXCR, run by TCRdb on the reads, gives a single entry per CDR3 protein. The sample includes 700,000 to 950,000 distinct CDR3 sequences, approximately 32% seen only once; the top ten take around 12%. Sequenced here: cultured CD8+ T cells from PBMCs, sampled from culture after CMV antigen stimulation. These receptors were taken from a human donor in good health (CMV status not recorded). Some clones in this sample may be carry-over from other donors' samples.

This clonotype has just a few counts. CDR3 bases: TGTGCCAGCAGCTCAAGGATAGGGGTGGGCACTGAAGCTTTCTTT. This sequence encodes CASSSRIGVGTEAFF. The J gene is TRBJ1-1, the V gene TRBV5-6; D perhaps matches TRBD1 (5 bases). CDR1 and CDR2 from the germline V gene are SGHDT and YYEEEE. The V end lost 3 bases, the J end lost 4 bases, and 16 bases lay between the germline ends. CDR3 length: 15 residues.

This clonotype was seen a few times. The chain links TRBV5-1 to TRBJ2-1, with 11 bases matching TRBD1. Germline CDR1 reads SGHRS; CDR2 reads YFSETQ. CDR3 size: 17 residues. V lost 4 bases to trimming and J lost 4 bases; unmatched junction nucleotides: 10. The chain's CDR3 is CASSPPGTGGNYNEQFF. CDR3 DNA sequence: TGCGCCAGCAGCCCACCTGGGACAGGGGGTAATTACAATGAGCAGTTCTTC.

This clonotype was detected only a few times. This chain links TRBV27 with TRBJ2-1; 7 positions agree with TRBD2. Germline CDR1 is MNHEY and CDR2 is SMNVEV (reference sequence). The CDR3 runs 16 residues. J gave up 8 bases and V 3 bases, and 13 bases lay outside the gene matches. The CDR3 DNA follows: TGTGCCAGCAGTTTTTCGGCGGGGGAGCGACCCTATGAGCAGTTCTTC. Translation gives CASSFSAGERPYEQFF.

This clonotype was detected many times. V is TRBV7-2 and J is TRBJ2-5; 8 bases line up with TRBD2. The germline gives CDR1 SGHTA, CDR2 FQGNSA. The V and J ends lost 5 bases and 2 bases, in that order; junction bases with no gene match: 7. The CDR3 consists of 15 residues. CDR3 amino acids: CASSPSGTRQETQYF. The CDR3 nucleotides read TGTGCCAGCAGCCCGTCCGGGACTAGACAAGAGACCCAGTACTTC.

V gene TRBV6-6 combines with J gene TRBJ2-1; TRBD1 might be the D (6 bases). This CDR3 has 15 residues. V shed 1 base and J shed 6 bases, with 13 bases lying between them. Germline lookup yields CDR1 MNHNY and CDR2 SVGAGI (reference sequence). Here the CDR3 DNA reads TGTGCCAGCAGTTACTTAAAAACAGGGCTCAATGAGCAGTTCTTC. This encodes CASSYLKTGLNEQFF.

This clonotype has just a few counts. This chain joins TRBV6-1 and TRBJ2-7, with TRBD1 matching 7 bases. The CDR3 extends over 14 amino acids. Germline CDR1 reads MNHNS; CDR2 reads SASEGT. V was clipped by 7 bases and J by 0 bases; unmatched bases: 6. The CDR3 DNA reads as TGTGCCAGCACCTATGCAGGGGGCTCCTACGAGCAGTACTTC. Encoded protein: CASTYAGGSYEQYF.

This clonotype occurred a few times. The chain has TRBV6-2 or TRBV6-3 and TRBJ2-1; TRBD2 is a possible D gene (6 bases). CDR3 length: 12 residues. The V gene's germline CDR1 is MNHEY and CDR2 SVGEGT. The ends were cut back, 6 bases at V and 10 bases at J, with 13 bases in the middle. The CDR3 DNA reads as TGTGCCAGCAGCCACGGGACTGAGGAGCAGTTCTTC. Protein: CASSHGTEEQFF.

This rearrangement joins TRBV28 to TRBJ2-3, with a tentative D call TRBD2 (5 bases). CDR1 and CDR2 from the germline V gene are MDHEN and SYDVKM. The length of the CDR3 is 14 residues. V was clipped by 3 bases and J by 5 bases, with 12 bases between them. CDR3 bases: TGTGCCAGCAGTTTCCTCGGGGTAGGAGATACGCAGTATTTT. Protein product: CASSFLGVGDTQYF.

In this sample, this clonotype turned up a few times. The chain is built from TRBV28 and TRBJ1-4, with D unclear. Trimming removed 7 bases at V and 5 bases at J, with 23 bases between. The CDR3 contains 17 residues. Germline V lookup: CDR1 MDHEN, CDR2 SYDVKM. This CDR3 reads CASTPLDRQDINEKLFF. DNA of the CDR3: TGTGCCAGCACTCCTTTGGACCGCCAGGATATCAATGAAAAACTGTTTTTT.

In this sample, this clonotype turned up many times. The rearrangement joins TRBV19 to TRBJ2-3, with 7 bases matching TRBD1. Germline V gene data show CDR1 as LNHDA and CDR2 as SQIVND (reference sequence). This CDR3 spans 13 amino acids. Trimming took 3 bases from V and 7 from J; bases not matched to a gene: 4. The CDR3 DNA follows: TGTGCCAGTAGTATGACAGGGAAAAATACGCAGTATTTT. Translated, it gives CASSMTGKNTQYF.

This chain connects TRBV4-2 to TRBJ2-7; 7 nucleotides align to TRBD1. Germline V gene data show CDR1 as LGHNA and CDR2 as YNFKEQ. J gave up 3 bases and V 0 bases, and 8 bases lay outside the gene matches. The length of the CDR3 is 16 residues. The CDR3 reads CASSQEVRQGSYEQYF. The CDR3 region has the DNA TGTGCCAGCAGCCAAGAAGTGCGACAGGGTAGCTACGAGCAGTACTTC.

The chain joins TRBV19 to TRBJ2-3, with 9 bases lining up with TRBD1. Germline assignment: CDR1 LNHDA and CDR2 SQIVND (reference sequence). The CDR3 is made up of 15 amino acids. Germline trimming cut 5 bases from V and 4 bases from J; bases unmatched to any gene: 7. The CDR3, as DNA: TGTGCCAGTAGTCTCCGGGACAGGGTTCCAGATACGCAGTATTTT. Amino acids: CASSLRDRVPDTQYF.

This chain connects TRBV7-8 to TRBJ2-2; D remains unclear. The V end was cut by 5 bases, the J end by 5 bases, with 18 bases between. This CDR3 is 16 amino acids long. CDR1 is SGHVS and CDR2 is FQNEAQ in the germline V gene. CDR3 coding DNA: TGTGCCAGCAGCCTCCATGACGTGGTCCTAACCGGGGAGCTGTTTTTT. Amino acid sequence: CASSLHDVVLTGELFF.

The rearrangement links TRBV20-1 to TRBJ1-6, with TRBD1 identical over 8 bases. Trimming took 5 bases from V and 0 from J; bases not matched to a gene: 3. The CDR3 extends over 15 amino acids. Per the germline V gene, CDR1 is DFQATT and CDR2 is SNEGSKA (reference sequence). The CDR3 reads CSAPDRVSYNSPLHF. The CDR3, as DNA: TGCAGTGCTCCGGACAGGGTCTCCTATAATTCACCCCTCCACTTT.

This clonotype appeared a few times. The V gene is TRBV4-1, the J gene TRBJ2-2; 8 bases are shared with TRBD1. The V gene's germline CDR1 is MGHRA and CDR2 YSYEKL. This CDR3 comprises 16 residues. The ends lost 0 bases at V and 2 bases at J; junction bases unmatched: 2. CDR3 DNA: TGCGCCAGCAGCCAAGAGGGGACAGGCAACACCGGGGAGCTGTTTTTT. Translated, it gives CASSQEGTGNTGELFF.

The rearrangement uses TRBV6-2 or TRBV6-3 and TRBJ2-1, with D unclear. CDR1 is MNHEY and CDR2 is SVGEGT in the germline V gene. This CDR3 is built from 14 residues. V was shortened by 8 bases and J by 2 bases, with 13 bases between the two germline ends. The CDR3, as DNA: TGTGCCAGCGAAAAGACTGCGACCTACAATGAGCAGTTCTTC. Its protein product is CASEKTATYNEQFF.

This clonotype was detected many times. The J gene is TRBJ2-1, the V gene TRBV6-1; TRBD1 aligns across 7 bases. The ends lost 6 bases at V and 0 bases at J; junction bases unmatched: 11. CDR1 is MNHNS, CDR2 SASEGT, per germline. The CDR3 spans 17 residues. The CDR3 DNA sequence: TGTGCCAGCAGGAAGGACCGAGGGGGCAACTCCTACAATGAGCAGTTCTTC. This codes for CASRKDRGGNSYNEQFF.

This chain uses TRBV19 with TRBJ1-5; 8 nucleotides line up with TRBD1. Trimming cost V 3 bases and J 0 bases; bases outside gene matches: 22. This CDR3 is built from 22 residues. CDR1 and CDR2 (germline): LNHDA, SQIVND (reference sequence). CDR3 nucleotides: TGTGCCAGTAGTATGGAATCAGGGGGCACTACTATTAACCCCTATAGCAATCAGCCCCAGCATTTT. Translating gives CASSMESGGTTINPYSNQPQHF.

As concerns this clonotype: A much larger clone is a single base away; this may be a read error. The final CDR3 position lacks the conserved phenylalanine or tryptophan, pointing to a likely read error. This chain connects TRBV27 to TRBJ1-6; TRBD1 matches 7 bases. V lost 2 bases and J lost 7; bases outside the gene matches: 2. Germline CDR1 MNHEY, CDR2 SMNVEV (reference sequence). The CDR3 totals 14 residues. This chain's CDR3 is CASSLRTGNSPLHL. The CDR3 DNA reads as TGTGCCAGCAGTTTAAGGACAGGCAATTCACCCCTCCACCTT.

This clonotype occurred a few times. The chain recombines TRBV19 with TRBJ2-7, with 8 bases identical to TRBD2. From germline, CDR1 is LNHDA and CDR2 SQIVND (reference sequence). There are 14 residues in the CDR3. Trimming cost V 5 bases and J 3 bases; bases outside gene matches: 6. DNA of the CDR3: TGTGCCAGTAGTCCGCGGGGGGACGACTACGAGCAGTACTTC. Amino acids: CASSPRGDDYEQYF.

This chain links TRBV20-1 with TRBJ1-2; 9 nucleotides match TRBD1. The ends lost 4 bases at V and 8 bases at J; junction bases unmatched: 5. CDR1 is DFQATT and CDR2 is SNEGSKA in the germline V gene (reference sequence). The CDR3 covers 12 residues. The CDR3 DNA is TGCAGTGCTACTGGGACAGGGCCCGGCTACACCTTC. This translates into CSATGTGPGYTF.

This chain uses TRBV12-3 or TRBV12-4 with TRBJ1-2, with D perhaps TRBD1 (6 bases). V was pared by 3 bases and J by 7 bases, with 18 bases between. The CDR3 is 15 residues long. The CDR3 protein is CASSLLIAGGFGYTF. The CDR3, as DNA: TGTGCCAGCAGTTTGTTAATCGCGGGGGGCTTTGGCTACACCTTC.

This chain joins TRBV10-1 and TRBJ2-3; D is perhaps TRBD2 (6 bases). The V end was cut by 0 bases, the J end by 2 bases, with 12 bases between. CDR3 length equals 16 residues. Germline V gene sequence: CDR1 WNHNN, CDR2 SYGVQD (reference sequence). The CDR3 sequence is CASSESREPITDTQYF. Written as DNA, the CDR3 is TGCGCCAGCAGTGAGTCGCGGGAACCCATCACAGATACGCAGTATTTT.

This chain connects TRBV7-2 to TRBJ1-5; D may be TRBD1 (6 bases). Trimming took off 2 bases at V and 6 bases at J, with 17 bases between the two ends. Germline V lookup: CDR1 SGHTA, CDR2 FQGNSA. The CDR3 covers 16 residues. The CDR3 DNA follows: TGTGCCAGCAGCTTATTGTCAGGGGCGACCTTTCAGCCCCAGCATTTT. Its protein product is CASSLLSGATFQPQHF.

The rearrangement joins TRBV4-3 to TRBJ2-1; D is uncertain. The CDR3 runs 12 residues. Trimming took off 2 bases at V and 8 bases at J, with 7 bases between the two ends. Germline V gene lookup returns CDR1 LGHNA and CDR2 YSLEER. CDR3 bases: TGCGCCAGCAGCCAACAGGCGCATGAGCAGTTCTTC. It is translated as CASSQQAHEQFF.

The V call is TRBV5-1, the J call TRBJ2-3; no reliable D call. V lost 4 bases, J lost 5 bases, and 17 bases lay in between. CDR3 length: 15 amino acids. Germline V gene lookup returns CDR1 SGHRS and CDR2 YFSETQ. The CDR3 DNA follows: TGCGCCAGCAGCCTCACCGAGGTGGTTGGAGATACGCAGTATTTT. As protein: CASSLTEVVGDTQYF.